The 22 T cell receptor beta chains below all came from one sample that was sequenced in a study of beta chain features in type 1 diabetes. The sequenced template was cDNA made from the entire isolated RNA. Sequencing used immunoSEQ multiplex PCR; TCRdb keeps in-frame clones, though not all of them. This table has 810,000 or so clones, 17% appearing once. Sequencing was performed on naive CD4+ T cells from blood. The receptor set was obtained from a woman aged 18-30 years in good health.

For the CDR3, the DNA is TGTGCCAGCAGTGCTTCTAGCCATGAGCAGTTCTTC. Translation gives CASSASSHEQFF. The V gene is TRBV6-1, the J gene TRBJ2-1; a possible D gene is TRBD2 (5 bases). CDR1 and CDR2 (germline): MNHNS, SASEGT. The ends were cut back, 4 bases at V and 8 bases at J, with 9 bases in the middle. CDR3 length: 12 amino acids.

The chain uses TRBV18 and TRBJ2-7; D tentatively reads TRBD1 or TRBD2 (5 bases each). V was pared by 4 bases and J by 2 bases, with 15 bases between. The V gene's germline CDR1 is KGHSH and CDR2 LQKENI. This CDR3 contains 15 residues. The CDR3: CASSLIRDATYEQYF. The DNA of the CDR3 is TGTGCCAGCTCACTAATCCGGGACGCAACCTACGAGCAGTACTTC.

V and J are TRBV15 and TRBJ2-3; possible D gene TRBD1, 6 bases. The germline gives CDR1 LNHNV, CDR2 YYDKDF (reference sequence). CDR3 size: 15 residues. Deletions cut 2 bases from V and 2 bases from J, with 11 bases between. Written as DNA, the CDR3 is TGTGCCACCAGCAGACAGGGGTTTTTCACAGATACGCAGTATTTT. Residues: CATSRQGFFTDTQYF. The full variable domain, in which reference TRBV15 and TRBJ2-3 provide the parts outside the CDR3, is DAMVIQNPRYQVTQFGKPVTLSCSQTLNHNVMYWYQQKSSQAPKLLFHYYDKDFNNEADTPDNFQSRRPNTSFCFLDIRSPGLGDTAMYLCATSRQGFFTDTQYFGPGTRLTVL.

The DNA for the CDR3 is TGTGCCAGCAGTGAAGCTAGGAGAAGCACAGATACGCAGTATTTT. It is translated as CASSEARRSTDTQYF. The chain carries TRBV6-1 and TRBJ2-3; D is undetermined. In germline, CDR1 is MNHNS, CDR2 SASEGT. Between the trimmed V and J ends, which lost 0 bases and 0 bases, there was a span of 7 bases. This CDR3 has 15 amino acids.

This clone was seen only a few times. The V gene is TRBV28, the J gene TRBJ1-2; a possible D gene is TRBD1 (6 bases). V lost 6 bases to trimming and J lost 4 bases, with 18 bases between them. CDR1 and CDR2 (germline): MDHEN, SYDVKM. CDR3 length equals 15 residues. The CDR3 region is CASRNTGPLPYGYTF. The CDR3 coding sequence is TGTGCCAGCAGAAATACAGGGCCCCTCCCCTATGGCTACACCTTC.

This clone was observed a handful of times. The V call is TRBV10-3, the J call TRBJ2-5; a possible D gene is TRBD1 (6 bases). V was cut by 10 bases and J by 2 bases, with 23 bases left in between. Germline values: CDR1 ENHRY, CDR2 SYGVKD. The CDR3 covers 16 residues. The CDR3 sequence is CATAGQGTGKQETQYF. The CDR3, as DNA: TGTGCCACAGCCGGCCAGGGAACAGGGAAGCAAGAGACCCAGTACTTC.

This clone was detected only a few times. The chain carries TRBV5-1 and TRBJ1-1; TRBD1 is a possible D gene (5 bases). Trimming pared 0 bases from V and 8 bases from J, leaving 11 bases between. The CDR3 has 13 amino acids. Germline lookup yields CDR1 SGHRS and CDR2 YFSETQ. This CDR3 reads CASSLVTAREAFF. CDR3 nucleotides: TGCGCCAGCAGCTTGGTGACAGCCCGGGAAGCTTTCTTT.

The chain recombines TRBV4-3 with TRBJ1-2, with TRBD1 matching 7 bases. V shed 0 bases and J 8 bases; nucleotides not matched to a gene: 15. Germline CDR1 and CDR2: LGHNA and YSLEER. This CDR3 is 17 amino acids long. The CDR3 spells CASSQEWGTAILGGYTF. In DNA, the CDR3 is TGCGCCAGCAGCCAAGAATGGGGGACAGCTATCCTGGGAGGCTACACCTTC.

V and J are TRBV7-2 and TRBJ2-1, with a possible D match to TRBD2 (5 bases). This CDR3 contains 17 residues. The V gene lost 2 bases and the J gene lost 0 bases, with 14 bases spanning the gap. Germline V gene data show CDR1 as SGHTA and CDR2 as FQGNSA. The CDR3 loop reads CASSLRLTGNSYNEQFF. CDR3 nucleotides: TGTGCCAGCAGCTTACGACTGACGGGGAACTCCTACAATGAGCAGTTCTTC.

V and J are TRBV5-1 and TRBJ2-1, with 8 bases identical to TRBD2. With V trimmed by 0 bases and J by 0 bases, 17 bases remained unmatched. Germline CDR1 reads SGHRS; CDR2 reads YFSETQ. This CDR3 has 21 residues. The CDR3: CASSLANSGRGVALSYNEQFF. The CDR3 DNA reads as TGCGCCAGCAGCTTGGCAAACAGCGGGAGAGGAGTCGCTCTCTCCTACAATGAGCAGTTCTTC.

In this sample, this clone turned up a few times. CDR3 region: CASSPIPGAEYEQYF. CDR3 nucleotides: TGCGCCAGCAGCCCCATCCCCGGGGCGGAATACGAGCAGTACTTC. J is TRBJ2-7 and V is TRBV5-1; D is perhaps TRBD1 or TRBD2 (5 bases each). The V and J ends lost 4 bases and 4 bases respectively, with 18 bases between them. The CDR3 sequence is 15 residues long. Per the germline V gene, CDR1 is SGHRS and CDR2 is YFSETQ. The full variable domain, with the rest looked up from reference TRBV5-1 and TRBJ2-7, is KAGVTQTPRYLIKTRGQQVTLSCSPISGHRSVSWYQQTPGQGLQFLFEYFSETQRNKGNFPGRFSGRQFSNSRSEMNVSTLELGDSALYLCASSPIPGAEYEQYFGPGTRLTVT.

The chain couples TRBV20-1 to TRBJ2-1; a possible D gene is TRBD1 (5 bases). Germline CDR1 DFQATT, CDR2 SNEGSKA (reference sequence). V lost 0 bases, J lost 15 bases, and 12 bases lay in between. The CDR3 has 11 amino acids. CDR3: CSARDFTGWFF. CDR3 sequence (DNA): TGCAGTGCTAGAGATTTTACAGGCTGGTTCTTC.

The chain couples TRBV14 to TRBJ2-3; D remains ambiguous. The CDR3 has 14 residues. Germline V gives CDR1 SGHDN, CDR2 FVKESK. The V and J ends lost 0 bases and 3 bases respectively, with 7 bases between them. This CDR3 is CASSQEIGTDTQYF. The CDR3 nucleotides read TGTGCCAGCAGCCAAGAAATTGGAACAGATACGCAGTATTTT. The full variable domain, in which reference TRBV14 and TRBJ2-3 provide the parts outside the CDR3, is EAGVTQFPSHSVIEKGQTVTLRCDPISGHDNLYWYRRVMGKEIKFLLHFVKESKQDESGMPNNRFLAERTGGTYSTLKVQPAELEDSGVYFCASSQEIGTDTQYFGPGTRLTVL.

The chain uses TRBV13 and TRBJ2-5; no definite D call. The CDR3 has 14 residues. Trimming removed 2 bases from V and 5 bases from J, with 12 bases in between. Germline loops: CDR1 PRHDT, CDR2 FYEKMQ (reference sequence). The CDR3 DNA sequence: TGTGCCAGCAGCTTATCCCTCCCCGGGGAGACCCAGTACTTC. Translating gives CASSLSLPGETQYF.

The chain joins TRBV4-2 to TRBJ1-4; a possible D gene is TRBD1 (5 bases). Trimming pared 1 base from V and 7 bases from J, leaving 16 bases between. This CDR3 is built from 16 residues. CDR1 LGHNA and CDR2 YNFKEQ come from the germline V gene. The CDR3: CASSQGDGARSEKLFF. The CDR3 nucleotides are TGTGCCAGCAGCCAAGGGGATGGGGCAAGGAGTGAAAAACTGTTTTTT.

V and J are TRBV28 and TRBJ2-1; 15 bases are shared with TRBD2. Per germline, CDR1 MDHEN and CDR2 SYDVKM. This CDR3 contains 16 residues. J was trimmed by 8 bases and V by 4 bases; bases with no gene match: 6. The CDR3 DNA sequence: TGTGCCAGCAGTTCCACCGGGACTAGCGGGAGGCATGAGCAGTTCTTC. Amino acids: CASSSTGTSGRHEQFF.

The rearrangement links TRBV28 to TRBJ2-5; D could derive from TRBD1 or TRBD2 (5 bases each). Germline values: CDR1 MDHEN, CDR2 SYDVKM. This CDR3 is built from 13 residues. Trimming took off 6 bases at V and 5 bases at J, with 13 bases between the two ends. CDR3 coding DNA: TGTGCCAGCAGACTCGGAAGGGACGAGACCCAGTACTTC. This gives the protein CASRLGRDETQYF.

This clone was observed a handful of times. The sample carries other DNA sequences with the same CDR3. DNA of the CDR3: TGTGCCAGCAGTTACTCACAGGGCTACGAGCAGTACTTC. Translating it yields CASSYSQGYEQYF. The chain is built from TRBV6-5 and TRBJ2-7, with D possibly TRBD1 on 6 matching bases. From germline, CDR1 is MNHEY and CDR2 SVGAGI. This CDR3 comprises 13 residues. Trimming left V 0 bases short and J 3 bases short, with 6 bases between.

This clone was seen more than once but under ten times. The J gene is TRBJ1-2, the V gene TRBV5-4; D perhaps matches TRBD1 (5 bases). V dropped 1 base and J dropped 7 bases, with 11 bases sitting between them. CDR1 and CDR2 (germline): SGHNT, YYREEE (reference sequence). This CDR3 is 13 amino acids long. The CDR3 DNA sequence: TGTGCCAGCAGCTTGATCAGGGCGAGTGGCTACACCTTC. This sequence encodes CASSLIRASGYTF.

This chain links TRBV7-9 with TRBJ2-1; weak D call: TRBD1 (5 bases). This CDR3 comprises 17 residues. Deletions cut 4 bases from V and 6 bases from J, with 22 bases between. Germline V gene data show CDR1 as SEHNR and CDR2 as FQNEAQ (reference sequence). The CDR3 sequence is CASSSQIGRKGSNEQFF. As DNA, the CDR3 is TGTGCCAGCAGCTCCCAAATTGGTCGGAAGGGGTCCAATGAGCAGTTCTTC.

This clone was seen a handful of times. CDR3 bases: TGCGCCAGCAGCTTCCAGGGGACGGACACTGAAGCTTTCTTT. This encodes CASSFQGTDTEAFF. The rearrangement joins TRBV5-1 to TRBJ1-1; tentative D call: TRBD1 (6 bases). V shed 2 bases and J shed 3 bases, with 11 bases lying between them. Germline V CDR1 and CDR2: SGHRS, YFSETQ. The CDR3 loop spans 14 amino acids.

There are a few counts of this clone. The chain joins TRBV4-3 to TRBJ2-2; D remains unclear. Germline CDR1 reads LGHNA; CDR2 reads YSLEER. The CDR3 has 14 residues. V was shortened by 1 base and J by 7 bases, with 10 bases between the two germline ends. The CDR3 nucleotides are TGCGCCAGCAGCCAAGGATTTAGGGTCGGGGAGCTGTTTTTT. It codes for CASSQGFRVGELFF.